Following are 21 T cell receptor beta chains from one sample sequenced in a study of CD8 T cells in ankylosing spondylitis. Each CDR3 protein gets one entry after TCRdb re-called the 5' RACE reads with MiXCR. The table lists 25,000 to 35,000 distinct CDR3 sequences, roughly 7.2% of them singletons. Specimen: blood, either unsorted or a sorted T cell fraction (not recorded which). The receptors were gathered from a male donor with ankylosing spondylitis or in good health (not recorded which).

Many counts were recorded for this clonotype. The genes are TRBV12-3 or TRBV12-4 and TRBJ2-1; 7 bases map to TRBD2. There are 14 residues in the CDR3. With V trimmed by 6 bases and J by 9 bases, 11 bases remained unmatched. The CDR3 nucleotides are TGTGCCAGCAGCACCCTGACTAGCTTTGGTGAGCAGTTCTTC. This gives the protein CASSTLTSFGEQFF.

This clonotype was detected many times. The chain has TRBV29-1 and TRBJ2-3, with 7 bases identical to TRBD1. Germline-derived CDR1 and CDR2 are SQVTM and ANQGSEA. CDR3 size: 9 residues. Losses at the gene ends were 1 base for V and 14 bases for J; bases not matched to a gene: 0. The CDR3 bases are TGCAGCGTTGAAGGGACAGGGTATTTT. This gives the protein CSVEGTGYF.

The table lists this clonotype with many counts. V is TRBV27 and J is TRBJ2-3; 7 bases map to TRBD2. Germline V lookup: CDR1 MNHEY, CDR2 SMNVEV (reference sequence). V shed 6 bases, J shed 0 bases, and the junction held 12 bases outside the gene matches. This CDR3 is built from 17 residues. Here the CDR3 reads CASRYRPSGASTDTQYF. CDR3 coding DNA: TGTGCCAGCAGGTACCGCCCTAGCGGAGCTAGCACAGATACGCAGTATTTT.

This clonotype has at least ten counts. J is TRBJ2-5 and V is TRBV5-1, with D tentatively TRBD1 (6 bases). The ends were cut back, 5 bases at V and 4 bases at J, with 15 bases in the middle. In germline, CDR1 is SGHRS, CDR2 YFSETQ. The CDR3 has 14 amino acids. This CDR3 reads CASSIGTSRETQYF. The CDR3 DNA sequence: TGCGCCAGCAGTATCGGGACAAGCAGAGAGACCCAGTACTTC.

CDR3 DNA: TGCAGTGCTAGAGAGGGTCTAGCGGGAGGTGATGCGCAGTATTTT. Its translation: CSAREGLAGGDAQYF. The chain links TRBV20-1 to TRBJ2-3; TRBD2 agrees at 11 bases. J gave up 10 bases and V 0 bases, and 9 bases lay outside the gene matches. The CDR3 contains 15 residues. CDR1 and CDR2 (germline): DFQATT, SNEGSKA (reference sequence).

Points on this clonotype: The junction differs from germline at one of its ends, possibly a read error. The CDR3, as DNA: TGCAGTGCTAGGGGCGGGGGGACCAACACCGCGGAGCTGTTTTTT. Amino acid sequence: CSARGGGTNTAELFF. The rearrangement uses TRBV20-1 and TRBJ2-2; 8 bases align to TRBD2. The CDR3 totals 15 residues. CDR1 is DFQATT and CDR2 is SNEGSKA in the germline V gene (reference sequence).

This clonotype was detected many times. The rearrangement links TRBV12-3 or TRBV12-4 to TRBJ1-1; D might be TRBD1 (6 bases). The CDR3 totals 11 residues. V was cut by 6 bases and J by 11 bases, with 13 bases left in between. The CDR3 sequence is CASSSGVRAFF. CDR3 sequence (DNA): TGTGCCAGCAGCTCAGGGGTGCGGGCTTTCTTT.

There are many counts of this clonotype. The rearrangement joins TRBV5-1 to TRBJ2-1, with TRBD2 matching over 11 bases. This CDR3 spans 18 amino acids. Germline CDR1 SGHRS, CDR2 YFSETQ. V gave up 5 bases and J gave up 4 bases; unmatched junction bases: 14. CDR3 nucleotide sequence: TGCGCCAGCAGAAAAGGTCCGGGACTAGCGGCCCGATACAATGAGCAGTTCTTC. It encodes CASRKGPGLAARYNEQFF.

The rearrangement joins TRBV10-3 to TRBJ1-5; TRBD1 is a possible D gene (6 bases). Germline CDR1 and CDR2: ENHRY and SYGVKD. The V and J ends lost 2 bases and 9 bases respectively, with 17 bases between them. The CDR3 runs to 15 residues. CDR3: CAISEGEQGQTPQHF. In nucleotides, the CDR3 is TGTGCCATCAGTGAGGGGGAGCAGGGACAAACGCCCCAGCATTTT.

The CDR3 loop is CAMSPGRQINYNEQFF. The DNA for the CDR3 is TGTGCCATGAGCCCCGGGAGACAAATAAACTACAATGAGCAGTTCTTC. The chain links TRBV5-5 to TRBJ2-1; D is possibly TRBD2 (6 bases). Germline CDR1 is SGHKS and CDR2 is YYEKEE (reference sequence). The CDR3 runs 16 residues. Trimming pared 9 bases from V and 3 bases from J, leaving 22 bases between.

At least ten counts were recorded for this clonotype. The V and J genes are TRBV20-1 and TRBJ2-7; D is unclear. The CDR3 is 14 residues long. Germline CDR1 reads DFQATT; CDR2 reads SNEGSKA (reference sequence). Trimming cost V 1 base and J 2 bases, with 12 bases left between them. The CDR3 is CSARGMDATYEQYF. The DNA for the CDR3 is TGCAGTGCTAGAGGTATGGATGCCACCTACGAGCAGTACTTC.

This clonotype was seen repeatedly, ten times or more. The chain employs TRBV5-1 and TRBJ2-2; TRBD1 agrees at 9 bases. This CDR3 region has 16 residues. V lost 0 bases and J lost 7; bases outside the gene matches: 7. Germline lookup yields CDR1 SGHRS and CDR2 YFSETQ. CDR3 in DNA: TGCGCCAGCAGCTTGGAGGGACAGGGAGGCGTCGGGGAGCTGTTTTTT. This gives the protein CASSLEGQGGVGELFF.

This clonotype was picked up many times. The V gene is TRBV3-1, the J gene TRBJ1-1, with unresolved D. V was cut by 0 bases and J by 1 base, with 6 bases left in between. The CDR3 sequence is 14 residues long. The germline V gene encodes CDR1 LGHDT and CDR2 YNNKEL (reference sequence). In DNA, the CDR3 is TGTGCCAGCAGCCAAGATCACGGGAACACTGAAGCTTTCTTT. Translated: CASSQDHGNTEAFF. The whole variable domain, remainder taken from reference TRBV3-1 and TRBJ1-1, is DTAVSQTPKYLVTQMGNDKSIKCEQNLGHDTMYWYKQDSKKFLKIMFSYNNKELIINETVPNRFSPKSPDKAHLNLHINSLELGDSAVYFCASSQDHGNTEAFFGQGTRLTVV.

This clonotype has just a few counts. V gene TRBV12-3 or TRBV12-4 combines with J gene TRBJ1-4, with D possibly being TRBD1 (6 bases). There are 15 residues in the CDR3. V lost 7 bases and J 4 bases, leaving 16 bases between the germline ends. The CDR3 nucleotides read TGTGCCAGCACGCAGGACAGCCTTATTAATGAAAAACTGTTTTTT. It is translated as CASTQDSLINEKLFF.

This clonotype was seen at least ten times. The chain is built from TRBV20-1 and TRBJ2-7; D tentatively reads TRBD1 or TRBD2 (5 bases each). V gave up 3 bases and J gave up 0 bases, with 21 bases separating them. This CDR3 spans 17 amino acids. Germline V gives CDR1 DFQATT, CDR2 SNEGSKA (reference sequence). In DNA form, the CDR3 reads TGCAGTGCTAGTAAGAGGGGTCTTGGCAGCCCCTCCTACGAGCAGTACTTC. Its protein product is CSASKRGLGSPSYEQYF.

This clonotype occurred many times. The rearrangement links TRBV6-5 to TRBJ1-4; 7 nucleotides match TRBD1. This CDR3 region has 15 residues. Germline loops: CDR1 MNHEY, CDR2 SVGAGI. V shed 0 bases, J shed 7 bases, and the junction held 5 bases outside the gene matches. The CDR3 nucleotides are TGTGCCAGCAGTTACTCGGGCAGGGGGTTTGAAAAACTGTTTTTT. Protein: CASSYSGRGFEKLFF.

This clonotype was recorded many times. The chain recombines TRBV19 with TRBJ1-2; 8 positions match TRBD1. Germline CDR1 reads LNHDA; CDR2 reads SQIVND (reference sequence). After removal of 2 bases from V and 1 base from J, the junction contained 9 bases not matched to a gene. The CDR3 has 17 residues. The CDR3 DNA reads TGTGCCAGTAGTATAACCCTCGGACAGGGCGGTAACTATGGCTACACCTTC. It yields the protein CASSITLGQGGNYGYTF. The entire variable domain, with the rest obtained from reference TRBV19 and TRBJ1-2, is as follows: DGGITQSPKYLFRKEGQNVTLSCEQNLNHDAMYWYRQDPGQGLRLIYYSQIVNDFQKGDIAEGYSVSREKKESFPLTVTSAQKNPTAFYLCASSITLGQGGNYGYTFGSGTRLTVV.

This clonotype was seen repeatedly, ten times or more. This chain joins TRBV20-1 and TRBJ2-3; 7 bases fit TRBD1. CDR1 DFQATT and CDR2 SNEGSKA come from the germline V gene (reference sequence). The CDR3 sequence is 16 residues long. CDR3 nucleotides: TGCACTGCGGAGAAGGTTTTAGACAGGGCGCCAGATACGCAGTATTTT. This encodes CTAEKVLDRAPDTQYF.

This chain links TRBV28 with TRBJ2-7; perhaps TRBD2 as D (5 bases). The CDR3 has 15 amino acids. Germline-derived CDR1 and CDR2 are MDHEN and SYDVKM. V gave up 7 bases and J gave up 1 base, with 17 bases separating them. Here the CDR3 DNA reads TGTGCCAGCATAACGACGGCGGGCAGTTCCTACGAGCAGTACTTC. This encodes CASITTAGSSYEQYF.

This clonotype showed up just once. This could be a read error, since a much larger clone is one nucleotide away. The chain employs TRBV19 and TRBJ2-3; D might be TRBD1 (5 bases). The end of the DNA fits TRBJ1-5 better, so the J call may be wrong. Germline CDR1 is LNHDA and CDR2 is SQIVND (reference sequence). The CDR3 has 14 amino acids. CDR3 nucleotide sequence: TGTGCCAGTAGTGGGGGACTCCGCACAGATACGCAGCATTTT. Amino acids: CASSGGLRTDTQHF.

This clonotype was observed many times. This chain uses TRBV30 with TRBJ2-1; the D gene is possibly TRBD1 (7 bases). The CDR3 has 13 residues. V lost 2 bases to trimming and J lost 9 bases, with 14 bases between them. The germline gives CDR1 GTSNPN, CDR2 SVGIG (reference sequence). CDR3 protein: CAWSRNRGGEQFF. For the CDR3, the DNA is TGTGCCTGGAGTAGAAACAGGGGAGGTGAGCAGTTCTTC. The full variable domain, with the rest looked up from reference TRBV30 and TRBJ2-1, is SQTIHQWPATLVQPVGSPLSLECTVEGTSNPNLYWYRQAAGRGLQLLFYSVGIGQISSEVPQNLSASRPQDRQFILSSKKLLLSDSGFYLCAWSRNRGGEQFFGPGTRLTVL.